A single sample is the source of the 5 T cell receptor beta chains below, sequenced in a study of blood T cell repertoires in COVID-19. Data came from immunoSEQ multiplex PCR; TCRdb stores just in-frame clones and leaves some out. The table lists about 210,000 clones, 92% of them singletons. The sequencing sample was made of peripheral blood. These receptors originate from a man aged 25 to 40 with acute or convalescent COVID-19.

The chain uses TRBV28 and TRBJ2-7; TRBD1 aligns across 8 bases. Germline V gives CDR1 MDHEN, CDR2 SYDVKM. Losses at the gene ends were 8 bases for V and 2 bases for J; bases not matched to a gene: 5. The CDR3 is 13 residues long. This chain's CDR3 is CASQGRGPYEQYF. The CDR3 DNA is TGTGCCAGCCAAGGCAGGGGGCCCTACGAGCAGTACTTC.

J is TRBJ2-3 and V is TRBV4-2, with 10 bases lining up with TRBD2. Per the germline V gene, CDR1 is LGHNA and CDR2 is YNFKEQ. V lost 4 bases and J lost 5; bases outside the gene matches: 9. CDR3 length: 16 residues. CDR3 sequence reads: CASSRASGRGGDTQYF. The CDR3 coding sequence is TGTGCCAGCAGCCGGGCTAGCGGGAGAGGGGGAGATACGCAGTATTTT.

The J gene is TRBJ2-7, the V gene TRBV28; D might be TRBD2 (5 bases). This CDR3 is 17 amino acids long. Germline V gene sequence: CDR1 MDHEN, CDR2 SYDVKM. V gave up 2 bases and J gave up 5 bases, with 22 bases separating them. The CDR3 DNA follows: TGTGCCAGCAGTTTAACAACGGGGTCCCAAAGGAACCACGAGCAGTACTTC. Protein sequence: CASSLTTGSQRNHEQYF.

The chain is built from TRBV5-1 and TRBJ2-2; perhaps TRBD1 as D (6 bases). Germline assignment: CDR1 SGHRS and CDR2 YFSETQ. Trimming stripped 4 bases from V and 7 bases from J, with 14 bases between. The CDR3 contains 14 residues. CDR3 residues: CASSEVQGFGELFF. The CDR3 region has the DNA TGCGCCAGCAGCGAGGTCCAGGGGTTCGGGGAGCTGTTTTTT.

The chain joins TRBV28 to TRBJ1-4; D possibly corresponds to TRBD1 (5 bases). V lost 7 bases and J lost 14, with 26 bases in between. Germline-derived CDR1 and CDR2 are MDHEN and SYDVKM. The CDR3 covers 15 residues. CDR3 bases: TGTGCCAGCACCGGAGGGACCTCGGGGCAATTTTGGCTGTTTTTT. Translation gives CASTGGTSGQFWLFF.